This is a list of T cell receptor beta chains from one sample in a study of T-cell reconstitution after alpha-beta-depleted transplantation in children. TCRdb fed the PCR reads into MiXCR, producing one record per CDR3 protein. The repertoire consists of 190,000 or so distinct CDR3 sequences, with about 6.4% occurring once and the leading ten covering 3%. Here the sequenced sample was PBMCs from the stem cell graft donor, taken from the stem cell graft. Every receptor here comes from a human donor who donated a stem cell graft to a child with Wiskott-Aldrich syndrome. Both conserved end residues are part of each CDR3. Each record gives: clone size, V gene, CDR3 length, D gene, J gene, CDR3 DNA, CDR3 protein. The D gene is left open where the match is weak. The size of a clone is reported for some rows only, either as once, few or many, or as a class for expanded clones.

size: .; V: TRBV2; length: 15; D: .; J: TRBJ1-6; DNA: TGTGCCAGCAGTGAATTTGGGACACTGAATTCACCCCTCCACTTT; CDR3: CASSEFGTLNSPLHF
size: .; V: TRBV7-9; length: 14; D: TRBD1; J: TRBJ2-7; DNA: TGTGCCAGCAGCTTCGAGGGACAGGGCTACGAGCAGTACTTC; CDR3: CASSFEGQGYEQYF
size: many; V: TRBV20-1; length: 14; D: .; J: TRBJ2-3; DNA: TGCAGTGCTAGAGTAGGATCTAGCACAGATACGCAGTATTTT; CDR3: CSARVGSSTDTQYF
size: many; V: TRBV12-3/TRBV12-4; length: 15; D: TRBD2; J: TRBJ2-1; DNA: TGTGCCAGCAGTCTGACTAGCGGGGGGCATAATGAGCAGTTCTTC; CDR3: CASSLTSGGHNEQFF
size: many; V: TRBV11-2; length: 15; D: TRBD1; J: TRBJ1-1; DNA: TGTGCCAGCAGCTTAGTGACAGGGATAAACACTGAAGCTTTCTTT; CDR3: CASSLVTGINTEAFF
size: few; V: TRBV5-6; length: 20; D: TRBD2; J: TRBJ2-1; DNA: TGTGCCAGCAGCTATCGGCACGGGCTAGCGGGAGGAGGCTCCTACAATGAGCAGTTCTTC; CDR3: CASSYRHGLAGGGSYNEQFF
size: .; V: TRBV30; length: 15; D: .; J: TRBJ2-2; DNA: TGTGCCTGGAGTCCCCTCTTGAGGAGCACCGGGGAGCTGTTTTTT; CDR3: CAWSPLLRSTGELFF
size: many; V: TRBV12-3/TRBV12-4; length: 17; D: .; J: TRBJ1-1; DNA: TGTGCCAGCAGTCTTCCTCAGGGTGGGGCTTCGAACACTGAAGCTTTCTTT; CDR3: CASSLPQGGASNTEAFF
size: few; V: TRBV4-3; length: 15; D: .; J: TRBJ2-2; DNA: TGCGCCAGCAGCCAAGACCGCAGGGTGACCGGGGAGCTGTTTTTT; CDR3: CASSQDRRVTGELFF
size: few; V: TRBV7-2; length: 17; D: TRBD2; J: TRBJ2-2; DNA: TGTGCCAGCAGCCCTTTTAGCGGGAGCTTAAACACCGGGGAGCTGTTTTTT; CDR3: CASSPFSGSLNTGELFF
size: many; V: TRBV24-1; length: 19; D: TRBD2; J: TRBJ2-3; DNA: TGTGCCACCAGTGATTTGTCCGAGTGGTTGACGGGGGGGCCGGATACGCAGTATTTT; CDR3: CATSDLSEWLTGGPDTQYF
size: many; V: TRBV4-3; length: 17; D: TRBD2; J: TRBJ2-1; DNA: TGCGCCAGCAGCCCCGCCCCGACAGCGGGAGCGAGGAATGAGCAGTTCTTC; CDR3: CASSPAPTAGARNEQFF
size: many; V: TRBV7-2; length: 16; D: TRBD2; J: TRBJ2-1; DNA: TGTGCCAGCAGCTTAGCGGGTAGCGGGGGTTACAATGAGCAGTTCTTC; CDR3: CASSLAGSGGYNEQFF
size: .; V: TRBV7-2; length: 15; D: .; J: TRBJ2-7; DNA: TGTGCCAGCAGCTTACGATCGGAAGGGGTCTACGAGCAGTACTTC; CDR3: CASSLRSEGVYEQYF
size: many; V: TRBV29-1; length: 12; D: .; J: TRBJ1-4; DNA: TGCAGCGTTGCCGGGGGGAACGAAAAACTGTTTTTT; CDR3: CSVAGGNEKLFF
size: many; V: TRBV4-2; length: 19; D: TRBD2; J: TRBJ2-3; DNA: TGTGCCAGCAGCCAAGATCTTGTCCCTCAGCGGGGGGCGACAGATACGCAGTATTTT; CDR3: CASSQDLVPQRGATDTQYF
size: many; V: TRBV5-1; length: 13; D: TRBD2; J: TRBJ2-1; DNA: TGCGCCAGCAGGACTAGCGGGTACAATGAGCAGTTCTTC; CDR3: CASRTSGYNEQFF
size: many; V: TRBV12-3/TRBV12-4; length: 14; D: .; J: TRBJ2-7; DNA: TGTGCCAGCAGTTTAGGTTCGGTCCTCGACGAGCAGTACTTC; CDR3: CASSLGSVLDEQYF
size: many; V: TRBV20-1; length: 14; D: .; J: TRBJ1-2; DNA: TGCAGCACTTATGGGACCGCCCTGGGGTATGGCTACACCTTC; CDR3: CSTYGTALGYGYTF
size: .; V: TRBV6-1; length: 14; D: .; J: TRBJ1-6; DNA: TGTGCCAGCAGTGCGGACAGCTATAATTCACCCCTCCACTTT; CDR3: CASSADSYNSPLHF
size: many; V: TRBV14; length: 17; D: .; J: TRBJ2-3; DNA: TGTGCCAGCAGCCAAGGACCGGGAGCCGTCAGCACAGATACGCAGTATTTT; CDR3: CASSQGPGAVSTDTQYF
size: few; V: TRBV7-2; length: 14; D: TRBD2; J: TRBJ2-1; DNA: TGTGCCAGCAGCTTTAGCGGGGGGAACAATGAGCAGTTCTTC; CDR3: CASSFSGGNNEQFF
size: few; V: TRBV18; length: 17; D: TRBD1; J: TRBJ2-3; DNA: TGTGCCAGCTCACCGGAAGGGGGCCGCCCTAGCACAGATACGCAGTATTTT; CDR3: CASSPEGGRPSTDTQYF
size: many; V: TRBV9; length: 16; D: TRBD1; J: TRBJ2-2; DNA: TGTGCCAGCAGCCCCCAGGGGACAGGGTACACCGGGGAGCTGTTTTTT; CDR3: CASSPQGTGYTGELFF
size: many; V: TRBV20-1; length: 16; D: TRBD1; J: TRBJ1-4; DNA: TGCAGTGCCCTCGACAGGGGGAGAGGATACGGTGAAAAACTGTTTTTT; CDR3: CSALDRGRGYGEKLFF
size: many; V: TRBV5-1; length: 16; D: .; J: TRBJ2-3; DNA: TGCGCCAGCAGCTCCGGGACCGCGTCTAGCACAGATACGCAGTATTTT; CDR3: CASSSGTASSTDTQYF
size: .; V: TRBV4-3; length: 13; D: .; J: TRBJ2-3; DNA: TGCGCCAGCAGCCAAGATCCTGGAAATACGCAGTATTTT; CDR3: CASSQDPGNTQYF
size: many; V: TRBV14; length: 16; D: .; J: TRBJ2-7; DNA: TGTGCCAGCAGCCAATTCGATCCGGGATCCACCTACGAGCAGTACTTC; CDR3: CASSQFDPGSTYEQYF
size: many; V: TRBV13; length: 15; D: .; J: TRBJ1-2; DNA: TGTGCCAGCAGCCGATACCGGGACGACCCCGGTGGCTACACCTTC; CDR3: CASSRYRDDPGGYTF
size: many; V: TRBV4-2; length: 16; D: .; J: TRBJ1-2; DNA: TGTGCCAGCAGCCAAGTTGCACAGGCGCGGGCCGGGGGCTACACCTTC; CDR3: CASSQVAQARAGGYTF
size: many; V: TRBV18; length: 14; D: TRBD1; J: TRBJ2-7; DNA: TGTGCCAGCTCACCACCCGGGACAGGGCTCGAGCAGTACTTC; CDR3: CASSPPGTGLEQYF
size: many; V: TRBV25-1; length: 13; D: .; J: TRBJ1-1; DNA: TGTGCCAGCAGTGAATATGTGACAGCCGAAGCTTTCTTT; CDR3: CASSEYVTAEAFF
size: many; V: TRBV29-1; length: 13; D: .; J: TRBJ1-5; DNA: TGCAGCGCGACCTGGAGCCTCAATCAGCCCCAGCATTTT; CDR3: CSATWSLNQPQHF
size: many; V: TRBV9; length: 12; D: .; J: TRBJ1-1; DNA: TGTGCCAGCAGCGTAGATGACGCTGAAGCTTTCTTT; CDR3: CASSVDDAEAFF
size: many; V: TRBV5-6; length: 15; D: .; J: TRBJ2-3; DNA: TGTGCCAGCAAACGTCTAGCGTCGTCAACAGATACGCAGTATTTT; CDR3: CASKRLASSTDTQYF
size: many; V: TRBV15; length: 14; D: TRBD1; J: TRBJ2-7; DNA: TGTGCCACCAGCACCCGGGACAGCTCCTACGAGCAGTACTTC; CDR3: CATSTRDSSYEQYF
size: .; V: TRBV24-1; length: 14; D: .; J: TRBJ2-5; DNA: TGTGCCACCAGTGATTTGAGGGGTGGAGAGACCCAGTACTTC; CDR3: CATSDLRGGETQYF
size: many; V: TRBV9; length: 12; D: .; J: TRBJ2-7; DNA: TGTGCCAGCAGCGTAGGGGGTGGAGAGCAGTACTTC; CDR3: CASSVGGGEQYF
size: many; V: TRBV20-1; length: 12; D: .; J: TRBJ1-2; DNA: TGCAGGGTAGGGGTGGCCAGCTATGGCTACACCTTC; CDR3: CRVGVASYGYTF